This paragraph covers one T cell receptor beta chain sequence. The data derive from a study of blood T cell repertoires in COVID-19. Only in-frame clones appear in the TCRdb table, and some are missing; sequencing was by immunoSEQ multiplex PCR. The profile covers a few hundred thousand clones, with 80% to 90% appearing a single time and 8% to 9.5% taken by the ten largest. CDR3 length: 16 amino acids. Trimming removed 4 bases from V and 6 bases from J; junction bases left unmatched: 10. Germline V CDR1 and CDR2: LGHDT, YNNKEL (reference sequence). The TCR sequence derives from a woman aged 18-35 years who had recovered from COVID-19. Sequenced input: PBMCs or T cells enriched from blood (not recorded which). This chain joins TRBV3-1 (or the pseudogene TRBV3-2) and TRBJ2-3; 10 nucleotides align to TRBD2. The CDR3 sequence is CASSPPASGGRDTQYF. The DNA for the CDR3 is TGTGCCAGCAGCCCACCCGCTAGCGGGGGCCGGGATACGCAGTATTTT.